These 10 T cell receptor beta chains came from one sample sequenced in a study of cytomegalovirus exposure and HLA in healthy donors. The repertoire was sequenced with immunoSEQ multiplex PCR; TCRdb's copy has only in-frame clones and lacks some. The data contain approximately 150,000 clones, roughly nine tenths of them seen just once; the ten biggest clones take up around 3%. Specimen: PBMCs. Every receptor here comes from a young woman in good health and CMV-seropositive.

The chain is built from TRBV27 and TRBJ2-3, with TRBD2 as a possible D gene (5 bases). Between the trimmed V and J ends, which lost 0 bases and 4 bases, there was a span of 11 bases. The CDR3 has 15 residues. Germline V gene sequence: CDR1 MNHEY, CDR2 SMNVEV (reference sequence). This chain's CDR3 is CASSLSIVSADTQYF. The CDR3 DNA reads TGTGCCAGCAGTTTATCGATAGTTAGCGCAGATACGCAGTATTTT.

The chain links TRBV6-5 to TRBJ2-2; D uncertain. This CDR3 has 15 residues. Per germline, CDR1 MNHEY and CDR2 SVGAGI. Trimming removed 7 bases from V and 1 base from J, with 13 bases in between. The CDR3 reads CASTRGRMNTGELFF. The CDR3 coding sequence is TGTGCCAGCACACGTGGCAGGATGAACACCGGGGAGCTGTTTTTT.

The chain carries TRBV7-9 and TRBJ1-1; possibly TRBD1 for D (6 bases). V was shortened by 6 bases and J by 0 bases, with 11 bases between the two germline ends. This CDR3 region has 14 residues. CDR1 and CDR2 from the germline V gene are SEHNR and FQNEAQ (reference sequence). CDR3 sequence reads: CASSRQAMNTEAFF. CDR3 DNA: TGTGCCAGCAGTCGACAGGCTATGAACACTGAAGCTTTCTTT. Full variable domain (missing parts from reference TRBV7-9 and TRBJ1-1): DTGVSQNPRHKITKRGQNVTFRCDPISEHNRLYWYRQTLGQGPEFLTYFQNEAQLEKSRLLSDRFSAERPKGSFSTLEIQRTEQGDSAMYLCASSRQAMNTEAFFGQGTRLTVV.

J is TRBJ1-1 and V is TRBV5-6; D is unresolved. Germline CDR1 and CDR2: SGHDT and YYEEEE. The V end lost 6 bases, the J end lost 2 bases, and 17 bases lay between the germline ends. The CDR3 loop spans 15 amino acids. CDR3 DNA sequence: TGTGCCAGCACTTTAATGCTGGCAGGCAACACTGAAGCTTTCTTT. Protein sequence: CASTLMLAGNTEAFF.

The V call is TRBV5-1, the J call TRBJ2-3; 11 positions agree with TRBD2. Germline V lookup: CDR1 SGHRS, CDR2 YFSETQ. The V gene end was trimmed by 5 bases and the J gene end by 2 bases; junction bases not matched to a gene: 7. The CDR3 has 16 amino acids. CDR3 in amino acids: CASRAGTSGLTDTQYF. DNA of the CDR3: TGCGCCAGCAGGGCCGGGACTAGCGGTCTCACAGATACGCAGTATTTT.

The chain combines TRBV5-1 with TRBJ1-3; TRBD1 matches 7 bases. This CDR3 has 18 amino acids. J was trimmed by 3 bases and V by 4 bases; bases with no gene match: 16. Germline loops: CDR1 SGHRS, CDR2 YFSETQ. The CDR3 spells CASSLRYPTGLDGNTIYF. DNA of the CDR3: TGCGCCAGCAGCCTCCGATACCCGACAGGGCTCGATGGAAACACCATATATTTT. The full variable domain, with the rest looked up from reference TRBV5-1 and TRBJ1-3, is KAGVTQTPRYLIKTRGQQVTLSCSPISGHRSVSWYQQTPGQGLQFLFEYFSETQRNKGNFPGRFSGRQFSNSRSEMNVSTLELGDSALYLCASSLRYPTGLDGNTIYFGEGSWLTVV.

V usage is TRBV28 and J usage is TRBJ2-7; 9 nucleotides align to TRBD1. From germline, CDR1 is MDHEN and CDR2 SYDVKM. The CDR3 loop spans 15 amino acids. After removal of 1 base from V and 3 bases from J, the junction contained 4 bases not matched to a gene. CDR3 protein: CASSLFATGGYEQYF. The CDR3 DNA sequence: TGTGCCAGCAGTTTATTTGCGACAGGGGGCTACGAGCAGTACTTC.

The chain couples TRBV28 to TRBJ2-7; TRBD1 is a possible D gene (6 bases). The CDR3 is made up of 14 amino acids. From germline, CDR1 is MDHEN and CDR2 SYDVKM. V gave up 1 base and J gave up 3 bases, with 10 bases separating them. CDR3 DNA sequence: TGTGCCAGCAGTTTATTCGGCAGGGGCTACGAGCAGTACTTC. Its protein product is CASSLFGRGYEQYF.

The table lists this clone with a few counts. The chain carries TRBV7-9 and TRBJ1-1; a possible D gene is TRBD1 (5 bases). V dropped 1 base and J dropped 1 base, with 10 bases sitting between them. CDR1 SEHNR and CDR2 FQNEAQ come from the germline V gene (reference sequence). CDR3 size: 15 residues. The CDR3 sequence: CASSLGGLENTEAFF. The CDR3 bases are TGTGCCAGCAGCTTAGGGGGACTAGAGAACACTGAAGCTTTCTTT.

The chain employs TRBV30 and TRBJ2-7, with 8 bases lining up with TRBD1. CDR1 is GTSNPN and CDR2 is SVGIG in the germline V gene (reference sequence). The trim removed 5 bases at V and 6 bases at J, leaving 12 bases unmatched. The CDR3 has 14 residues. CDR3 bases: TGTGCCTGGGGATCCACCACAGGGGGGAGCGAGCAGTACTTC. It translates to CAWGSTTGGSEQYF.